This T cell receptor beta chain was identified in a study of cytomegalovirus exposure and HLA in healthy donors. General study points: In vitro, three CMV-associated chains proved specific for CMV antigens. For presence/absence analyses, sequencing depth was assumed to be roughly uniform across donors.

J lost 2 bases, V lost 8 bases, and 6 bases had no gene match. The CDR3 length is 13 residues. CDR1 is ENHRY, CDR2 SYGVKD, per germline. Primers: 60 Vbeta forward and 13 Jbeta reverse. Assay used: immunoSEQ multiplex PCR; TCRdb lists only in-frame clones, some missing. Of 100,000 to 150,000 clones listed, about 8.5% are singletons. This clone showed up just a few times. Antigen: not known. The receptor comes from a man aged 35-49 years in good health and CMV-seronegative. V and J are TRBV10-3 and TRBJ2-7; TRBD1 matches at 7 bases. Sample: PBMCs. As DNA, the CDR3 is TGTGCCATCGCCAGGGACAGTACCTACGAGCAGTACTTC. Its translation: CAIARDSTYEQYF.